Listed here are 3 T cell receptor beta chains from one sample, sequenced in a study of cytomegalovirus exposure and HLA in healthy donors. PCR amplification relied on 60 Vbeta primers (plus 13 Jbeta primers). Only in-frame clones appear in the TCRdb table, and some are missing; sequencing was by immunoSEQ multiplex PCR. Of 200,000 or so clones in the sample, around 82% were seen once. What was sequenced was PBMCs. The receptors stem from a boy younger than 18 in good health and CMV-seronegative.

V usage is TRBV4-1 and J usage is TRBJ2-7, with D perhaps TRBD1 (6 bases). Between the trimmed V and J ends, which lost 0 bases and 0 bases, there was a span of 18 bases. CDR3 length equals 18 residues. Germline V CDR1 and CDR2: MGHRA, YSYEKL. The CDR3 DNA reads as TGCGCCAGCAGCCAAGATCTTTCGGGCAGGGGAAGCTCCTACGAGCAGTACTTC. Translation: CASSQDLSGRGSSYEQYF.

The chain employs TRBV9 and TRBJ2-5; D is ambiguous. V lost 0 bases, J lost 1 base, and 7 bases lay in between. The CDR3 consists of 14 residues. Looked up from germline, CDR1 is SGDLS and CDR2 is YYNGEE. DNA of the CDR3: TGTGCCAGCAGCGTAGGCGGAAGCCAAGAGACCCAGTACTTC. This encodes CASSVGGSQETQYF.

This clone appeared a single time. V usage is TRBV5-4 and J usage is TRBJ2-2, with 8 bases that match TRBD2. This CDR3 region has 15 residues. Looked up from germline, CDR1 is SGHNT and CDR2 is YYREEE (reference sequence). J gave up 3 bases and V 4 bases, and 5 bases lay outside the gene matches. CDR3 residues: CASSRRREDTGELFF. The CDR3 DNA reads as TGTGCCAGCAGCCGGCGGCGGGAGGACACCGGGGAGCTGTTTTTT.